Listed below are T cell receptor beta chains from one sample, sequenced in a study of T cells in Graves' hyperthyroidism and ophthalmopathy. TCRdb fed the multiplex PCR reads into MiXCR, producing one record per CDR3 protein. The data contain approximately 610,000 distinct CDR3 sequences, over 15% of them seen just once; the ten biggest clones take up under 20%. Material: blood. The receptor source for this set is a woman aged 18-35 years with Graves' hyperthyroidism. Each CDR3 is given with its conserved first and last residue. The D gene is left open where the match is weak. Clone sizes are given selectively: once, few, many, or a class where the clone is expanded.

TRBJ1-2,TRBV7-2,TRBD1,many,CASSSLLGTGGVGYTF,TGTGCCAGCAGCTCACTACTCGGGACAGGGGGTGTAGGCTACACCTTC
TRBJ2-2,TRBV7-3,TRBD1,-,CASSPTGTANTGELFF,TGTGCCAGCAGCCCCACCGGGACAGCAAACACCGGGGAGCTGTTTTTT
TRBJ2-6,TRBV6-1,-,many,CASRIRSGANVLTF,TGTGCCAGCAGGATAAGGTCTGGGGCCAACGTCCTGACTTTC
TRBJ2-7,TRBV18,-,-,CASSPLGVASYEQYF,TGTGCCAGCTCACCACTGGGGGTCGCATCCTACGAGCAGTACTTC
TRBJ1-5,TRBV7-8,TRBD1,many,CASSRTGGGQYSNQPQHF,TGTGCCAGCAGCCGAACAGGGGGCGGACAATATAGCAATCAGCCCCAGCATTTT
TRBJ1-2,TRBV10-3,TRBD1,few,CAIRNDRAHGYTF,TGTGCCATCAGGAACGACAGGGCGCATGGCTACACCTTC
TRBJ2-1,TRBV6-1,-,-,CASRRPEAVNYEQFF,TGTGCCAGCAGACGACCCGAGGCGGTGAACTATGAGCAGTTCTTC
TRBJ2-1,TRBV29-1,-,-,CSVAAGRNEQFF,TGCAGCGTTGCGGCAGGGCGGAATGAGCAGTTCTTC
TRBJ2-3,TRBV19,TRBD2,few,CASSNSGRGTDTQYF,TGTGCCAGTAGTAATAGCGGGAGGGGCACAGATACGCAGTATTTT
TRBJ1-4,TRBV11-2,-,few,CASSLSREGEKLFF,TGTGCCAGCAGCTTAAGCAGGGAGGGAGAAAAACTGTTTTTT
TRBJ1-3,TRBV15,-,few,CATSRDLLRGRYQRNTIYF,TGTGCCACCAGCAGAGATCTTCTCCGGGGGCGATATCAACGAAACACCATATATTTT
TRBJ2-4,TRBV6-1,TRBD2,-,CASAGRAGGENIQYF,TGTGCCAGCGCAGGACGAGCGGGGGGTGAAAACATTCAGTACTTC
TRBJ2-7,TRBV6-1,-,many,CASSAPGTYEQYF,TGTGCCAGCAGTGCCCCCGGGACCTACGAGCAGTACTTC
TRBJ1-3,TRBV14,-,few,CASSQFDDNGNTIYF,TGTGCCAGCAGCCAATTTGACGACAATGGAAACACCATATATTTT